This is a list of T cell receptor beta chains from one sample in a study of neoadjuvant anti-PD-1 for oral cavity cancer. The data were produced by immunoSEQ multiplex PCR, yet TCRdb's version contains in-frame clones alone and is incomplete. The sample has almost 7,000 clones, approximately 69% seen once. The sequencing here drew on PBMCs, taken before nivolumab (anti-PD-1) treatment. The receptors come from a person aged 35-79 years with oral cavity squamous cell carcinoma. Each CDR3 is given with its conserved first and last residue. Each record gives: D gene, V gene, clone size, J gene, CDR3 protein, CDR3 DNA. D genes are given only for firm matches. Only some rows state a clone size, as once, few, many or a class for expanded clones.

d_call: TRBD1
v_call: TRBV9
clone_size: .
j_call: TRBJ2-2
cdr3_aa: CASSERQGAHTGELFF
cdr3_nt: TGTGCCAGCAGCGAAAGACAGGGGGCGCACACCGGGGAGCTGTTTTTT

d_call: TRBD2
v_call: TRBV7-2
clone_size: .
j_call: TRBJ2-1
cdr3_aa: CASSLIGLAANEQFF
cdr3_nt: TGTGCCAGCAGCTTAATCGGACTAGCGGCTAATGAGCAGTTCTTC

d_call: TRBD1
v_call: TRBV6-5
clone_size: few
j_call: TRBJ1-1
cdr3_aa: CASSYSNRGSTEAFF
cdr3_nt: TGTGCCAGCAGTTATTCTAACAGGGGGTCCACTGAAGCTTTCTTT

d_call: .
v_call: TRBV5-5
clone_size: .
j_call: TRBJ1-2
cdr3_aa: CASSFQGDGYTF
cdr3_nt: TGTGCCAGCAGCTTCCAGGGTGATGGCTACACCTTC

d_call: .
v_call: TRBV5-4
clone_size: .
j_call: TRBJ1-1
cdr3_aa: CASSVGAGQVNTEAFF
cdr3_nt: TGTGCCAGCAGCGTCGGGGCAGGGCAGGTGAACACTGAAGCTTTCTTT

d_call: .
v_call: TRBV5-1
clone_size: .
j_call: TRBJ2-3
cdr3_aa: CASSLPGQASADTQYF
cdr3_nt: TGCGCCAGCAGCTTACCGGGCCAAGCAAGCGCAGATACGCAGTATTTT

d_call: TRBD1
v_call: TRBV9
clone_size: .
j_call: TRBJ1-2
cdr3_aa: CASSVYRGHNYGYTF
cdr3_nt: TGTGCCAGCAGCGTGTACAGGGGACATAACTATGGCTACACCTTC

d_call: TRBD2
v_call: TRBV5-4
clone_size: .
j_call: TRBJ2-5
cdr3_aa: CASSLWGLAGGRETQYF
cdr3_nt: TGTGCCAGCAGCTTGTGGGGACTAGCGGGGGGTCGTGAGACCCAGTACTTC

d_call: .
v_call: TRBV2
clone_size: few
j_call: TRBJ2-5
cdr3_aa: CASIPLGGVAETQYF
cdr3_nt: TGTGCCAGCATTCCTTTGGGGGGCGTTGCGGAGACCCAGTACTTC

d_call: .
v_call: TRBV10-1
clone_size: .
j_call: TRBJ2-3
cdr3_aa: CASRRGGDADTQYF
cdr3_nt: TGCGCCAGCCGCCGAGGCGGGGATGCAGATACGCAGTATTTT

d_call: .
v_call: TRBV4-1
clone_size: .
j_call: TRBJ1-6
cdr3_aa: CASSSTGLGSPLHF
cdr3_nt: TGCGCCAGCAGTTCGACAGGTCTGGGGTCACCCCTCCACTTT

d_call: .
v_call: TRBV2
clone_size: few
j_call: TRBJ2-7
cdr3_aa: CASSELTLALDSYEQYF
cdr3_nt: TGTGCCAGCAGTGAACTTACCCTAGCCTTAGACTCCTACGAGCAGTACTTC

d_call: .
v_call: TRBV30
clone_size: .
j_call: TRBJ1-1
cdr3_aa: CAWSVLGGGTEAFF
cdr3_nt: TGTGCCTGGAGTGTACTAGGAGGTGGGACTGAAGCTTTCTTT

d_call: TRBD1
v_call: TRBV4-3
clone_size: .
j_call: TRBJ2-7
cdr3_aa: CASSHQTGNTYEQYF
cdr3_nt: TGCGCCAGCAGCCATCAGACAGGGAACACCTACGAGCAGTACTTC

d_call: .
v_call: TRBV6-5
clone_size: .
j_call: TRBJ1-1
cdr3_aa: CASSSDSWTASEAFF
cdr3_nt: TGTGCCAGCAGTTCCGACTCCTGGACAGCCTCTGAAGCTTTCTTT

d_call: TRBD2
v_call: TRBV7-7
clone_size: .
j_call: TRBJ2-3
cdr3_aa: CASSLGLAASTDTQYF
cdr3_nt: TGTGCCAGCAGTCTGGGACTAGCGGCTAGCACAGATACGCAGTATTTT

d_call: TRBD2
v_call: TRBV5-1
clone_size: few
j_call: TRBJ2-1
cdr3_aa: CASRVGGAMYNEQFF
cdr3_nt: TGCGCCAGCAGAGTCGGGGGGGCCATGTACAATGAGCAGTTCTTC

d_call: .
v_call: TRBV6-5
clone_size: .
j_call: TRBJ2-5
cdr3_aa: CASSYNIGEKKTQYF
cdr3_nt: TGTGCCAGCAGTTACAATATCGGGGAAAAGAAGACCCAGTACTTC

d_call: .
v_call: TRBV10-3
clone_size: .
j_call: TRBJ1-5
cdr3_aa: CAISDPRGQPQHF
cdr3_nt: TGTGCCATCAGTGACCCCAGGGGTCAGCCCCAGCATTTT

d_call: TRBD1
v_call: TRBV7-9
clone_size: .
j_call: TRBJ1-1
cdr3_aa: CASSLRQGVRDTEAFF
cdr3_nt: TGTGCCAGCAGCCTACGGCAGGGGGTTCGGGACACTGAAGCTTTCTTT

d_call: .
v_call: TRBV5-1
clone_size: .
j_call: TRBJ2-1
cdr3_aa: CASSLKQPSVYNEQFF
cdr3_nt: TGCGCCAGCAGCTTGAAGCAACCCTCTGTATACAATGAGCAGTTCTTC

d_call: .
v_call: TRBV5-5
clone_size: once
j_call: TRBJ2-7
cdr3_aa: CASSLADQILSYEQYF
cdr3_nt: TGTGCCAGCAGCTTGGCGGACCAAATCTTATCCTACGAGCAGTACTTC

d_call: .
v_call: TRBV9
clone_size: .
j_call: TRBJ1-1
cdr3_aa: CASSAQVNTEAFF
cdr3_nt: TGTGCCAGCAGCGCACAGGTTAACACTGAAGCTTTCTTT

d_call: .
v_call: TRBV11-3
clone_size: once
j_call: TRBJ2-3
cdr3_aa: CASSLVSTDTQYF
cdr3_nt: TGTGCCAGCAGCTTAGTCAGCACAGATACGCAGTATTTT

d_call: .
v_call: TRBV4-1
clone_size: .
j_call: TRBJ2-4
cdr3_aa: CASSQAGSLAKNIQYF
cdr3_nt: TGCGCCAGCAGCCAAGCAGGGTCCTTAGCCAAAAACATTCAGTACTTC

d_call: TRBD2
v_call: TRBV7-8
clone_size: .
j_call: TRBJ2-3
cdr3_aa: CASSPGLAGGRSTDTQYF
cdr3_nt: TGTGCCAGCAGCCCAGGACTAGCGGGGGGGCGGAGCACAGATACGCAGTATTTT

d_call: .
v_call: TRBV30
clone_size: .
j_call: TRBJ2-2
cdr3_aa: CAWSVGTNTGELFF
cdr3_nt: TGTGCCTGGAGTGTTGGGACCAACACCGGGGAGCTGTTTTTT

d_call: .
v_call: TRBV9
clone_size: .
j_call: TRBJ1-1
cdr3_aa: CASSVTGGSTEAFF
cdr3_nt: TGTGCCAGCAGCGTAACCGGGGGTTCCACTGAAGCTTTCTTT

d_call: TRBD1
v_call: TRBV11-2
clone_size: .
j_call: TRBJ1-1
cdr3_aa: CASSLRTGGTEAFF
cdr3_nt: TGTGCCAGCAGCTTACGGACAGGGGGCACTGAAGCTTTCTTT

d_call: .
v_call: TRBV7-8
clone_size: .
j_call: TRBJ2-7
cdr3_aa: CASSSRGPGEQYF
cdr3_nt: TGTGCCAGCAGCTCCAGGGGCCCGGGGGAGCAGTACTTC

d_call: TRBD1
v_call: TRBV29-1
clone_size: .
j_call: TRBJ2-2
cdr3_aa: CSVGPQGTGELFF
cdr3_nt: TGCAGCGTTGGGCCACAGGGGACCGGGGAGCTGTTTTTT

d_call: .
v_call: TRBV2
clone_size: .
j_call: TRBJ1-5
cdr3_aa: CASSEGQMGNQPQHF
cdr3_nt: TGTGCCAGCAGTGAAGGGCAGATGGGCAATCAGCCCCAGCATTTT

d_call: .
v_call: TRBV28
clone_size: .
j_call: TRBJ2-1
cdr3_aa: CASSYSVREQFF
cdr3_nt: TGTGCCAGCAGTTATTCGGTGAGAGAGCAGTTCTTC

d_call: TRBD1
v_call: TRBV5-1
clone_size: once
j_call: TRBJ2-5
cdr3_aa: CASSRTGGMQETQYF
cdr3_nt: TGCGCCAGCAGCCGGACAGGGGGCATGCAAGAGACCCAGTACTTC

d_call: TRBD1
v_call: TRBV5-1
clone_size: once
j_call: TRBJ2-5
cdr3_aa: CASRDGTGGFETQYF
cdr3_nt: TGCGCCAGCAGGGACGGGACAGGAGGCTTCGAGACCCAGTACTTC

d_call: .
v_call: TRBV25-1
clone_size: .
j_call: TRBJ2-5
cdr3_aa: CASSESNPVEETQYF
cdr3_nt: TGTGCCAGCAGTGAATCTAACCCGGTCGAAGAGACCCAGTACTTC

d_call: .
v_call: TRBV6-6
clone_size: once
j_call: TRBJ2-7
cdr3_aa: CASSYSGDNYEQYF
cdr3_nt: TGTGCCAGCAGTTACTCGGGGGACAACTACGAGCAGTACTTC

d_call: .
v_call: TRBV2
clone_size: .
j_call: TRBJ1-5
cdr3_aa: CASSAQGYQPQHF
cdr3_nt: TGTGCCAGCAGTGCACAGGGTTATCAGCCCCAGCATTTT

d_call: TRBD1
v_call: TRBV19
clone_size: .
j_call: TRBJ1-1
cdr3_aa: CASSTKDRVLFF
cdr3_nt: TGTGCCAGTAGTACAAAGGACAGGGTGCTTTTCTTT

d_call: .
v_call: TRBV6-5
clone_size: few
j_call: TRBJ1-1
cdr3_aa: CASSYSSGWTEAFF
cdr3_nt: TGTGCCAGCAGTTACTCGTCAGGGTGGACTGAAGCTTTCTTT

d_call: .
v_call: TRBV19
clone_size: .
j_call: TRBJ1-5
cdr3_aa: CASSSQGVQPQHF
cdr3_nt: TGTGCCAGTAGCTCCCAGGGTGTTCAGCCCCAGCATTTT

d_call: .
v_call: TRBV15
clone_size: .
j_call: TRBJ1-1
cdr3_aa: CATSRGGAGRNTEAFF
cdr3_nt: TGTGCCACCAGCAGAGGGGGGGCCGGCAGAAACACTGAAGCTTTCTTT

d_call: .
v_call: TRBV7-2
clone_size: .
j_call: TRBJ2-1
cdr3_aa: CASSLWGVPYNEQFF
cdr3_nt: TGTGCCAGCAGCCTTTGGGGGGTCCCCTACAATGAGCAGTTCTTC

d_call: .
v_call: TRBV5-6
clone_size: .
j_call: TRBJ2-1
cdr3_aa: CASSHGPVQQFF
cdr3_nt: TGTGCCAGCAGCCATGGTCCCGTGCAGCAGTTCTTC

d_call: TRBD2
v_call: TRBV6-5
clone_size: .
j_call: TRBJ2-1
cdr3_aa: CASSNGGEGGNEQFF
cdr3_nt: TGTGCCAGCAGTAACGGGGGGGAAGGGGGGAATGAGCAGTTCTTC

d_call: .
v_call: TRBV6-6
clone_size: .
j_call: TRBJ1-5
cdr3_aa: CASSPGTPSNQPQHF
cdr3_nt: TGTGCCAGCAGTCCCGGGACACCAAGCAATCAGCCCCAGCATTTT

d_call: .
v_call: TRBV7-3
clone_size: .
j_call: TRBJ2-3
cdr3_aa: CASSVAVGASTDTQYF
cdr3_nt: TGTGCCAGCAGCGTCGCAGTGGGGGCGAGCACAGATACGCAGTATTTT

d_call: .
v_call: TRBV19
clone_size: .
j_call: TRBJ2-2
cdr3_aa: CASSKRRENTGELFF
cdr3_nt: TGTGCCAGTAGTAAACGGCGGGAGAACACCGGGGAGCTGTTTTTT

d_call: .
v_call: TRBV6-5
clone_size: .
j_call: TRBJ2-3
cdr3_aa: CASNAGQQDTQYF
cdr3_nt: TGTGCCAGCAACGCAGGCCAACAGGATACGCAGTATTTT

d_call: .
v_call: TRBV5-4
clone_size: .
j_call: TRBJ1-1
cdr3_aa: CASSLTLGQVNTEAFF
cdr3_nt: TGTGCCAGCAGCTTAACCCTTGGGCAAGTGAACACTGAAGCTTTCTTT

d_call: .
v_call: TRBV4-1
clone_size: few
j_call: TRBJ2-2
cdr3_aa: CASSQDRVHTGELFF
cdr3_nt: TGCGCCAGCAGCCAAGATAGGGTGCACACCGGGGAGCTGTTTTTT

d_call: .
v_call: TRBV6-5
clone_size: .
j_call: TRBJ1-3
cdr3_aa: CASSPTLGPGNTIYF
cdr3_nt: TGTGCCAGCAGCCCTACTCTAGGGCCTGGAAACACCATATATTTT

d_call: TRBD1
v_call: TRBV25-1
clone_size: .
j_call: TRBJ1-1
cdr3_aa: CASSGHGQGALNTEAFF
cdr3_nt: TGTGCCAGCAGTGGCCACGGACAGGGGGCCTTGAACACTGAAGCTTTCTTT

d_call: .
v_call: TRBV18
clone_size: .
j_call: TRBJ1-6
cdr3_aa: CASSRSGAESPLHF
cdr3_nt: TGTGCCAGCTCCCGATCAGGGGCGGAATCACCCCTCCACTTT

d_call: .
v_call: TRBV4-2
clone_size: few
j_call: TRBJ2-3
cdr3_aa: CASSQDVFDSTDTQYF
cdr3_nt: TGTGCCAGCAGCCAAGATGTGTTTGACAGCACAGATACGCAGTATTTT

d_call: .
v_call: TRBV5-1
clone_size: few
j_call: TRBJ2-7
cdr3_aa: CASSLDSTSGSYEQYF
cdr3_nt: TGCGCCAGCAGCTTGGACAGCACGTCGGGATCCTACGAGCAGTACTTC